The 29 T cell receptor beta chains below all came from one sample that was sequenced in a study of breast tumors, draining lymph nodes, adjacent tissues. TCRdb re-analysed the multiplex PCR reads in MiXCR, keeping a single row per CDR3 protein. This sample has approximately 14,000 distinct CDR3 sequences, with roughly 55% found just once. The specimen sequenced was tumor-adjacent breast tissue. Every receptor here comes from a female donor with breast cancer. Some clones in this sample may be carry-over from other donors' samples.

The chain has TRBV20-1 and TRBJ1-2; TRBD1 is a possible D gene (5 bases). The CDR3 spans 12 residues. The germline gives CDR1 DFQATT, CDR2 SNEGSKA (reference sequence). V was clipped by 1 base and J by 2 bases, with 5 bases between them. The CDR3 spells CSARAGNYGYTF. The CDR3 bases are TGCAGTGCTAGAGCAGGGAACTATGGCTACACCTTC.

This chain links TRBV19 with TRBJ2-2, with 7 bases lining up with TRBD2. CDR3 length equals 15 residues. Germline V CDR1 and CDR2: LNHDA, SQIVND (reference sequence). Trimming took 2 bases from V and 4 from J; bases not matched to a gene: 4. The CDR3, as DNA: TGTGCCAGTAGTATAAGTGGCGGGAGCACCGGGGAGCTGTTTTTT. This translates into CASSISGGSTGELFF.

CDR3 DNA sequence: TGTGCCAGCAGCGTAGGGCTGGGACTAGCGATCTACGAGCAGTACTTC. Translated, it gives CASSVGLGLAIYEQYF. The J gene is TRBJ2-7, the V gene TRBV9; 10 bases are a match to TRBD2. The CDR3 covers 16 residues. Germline-derived CDR1 and CDR2 are SGDLS and YYNGEE. V lost 0 bases and J lost 3; bases outside the gene matches: 6.

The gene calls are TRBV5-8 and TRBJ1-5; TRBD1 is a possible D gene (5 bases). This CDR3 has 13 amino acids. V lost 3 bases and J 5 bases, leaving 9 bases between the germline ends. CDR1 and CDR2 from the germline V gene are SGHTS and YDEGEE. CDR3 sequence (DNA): TGTGCCAGCAGCTCCGACAGCTATCAGCCCCAGCATTTT. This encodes CASSSDSYQPQHF.

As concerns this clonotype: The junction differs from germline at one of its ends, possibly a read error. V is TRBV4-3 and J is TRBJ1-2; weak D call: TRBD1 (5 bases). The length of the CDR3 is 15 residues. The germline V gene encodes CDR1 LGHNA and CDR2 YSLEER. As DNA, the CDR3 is TGCGCCAGCAGCCAAGATGGGGGAGCCTACTATGGCTACGCCTTC. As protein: CASSQDGGAYYGYAF.

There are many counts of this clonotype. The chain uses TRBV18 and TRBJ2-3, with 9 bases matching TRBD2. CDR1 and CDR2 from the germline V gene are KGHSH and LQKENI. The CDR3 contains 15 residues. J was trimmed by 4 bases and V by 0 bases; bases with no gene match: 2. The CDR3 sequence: CASSPPLAGADTQYF. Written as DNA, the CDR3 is TGTGCCAGCTCACCACCGTTAGCGGGGGCAGATACGCAGTATTTT.

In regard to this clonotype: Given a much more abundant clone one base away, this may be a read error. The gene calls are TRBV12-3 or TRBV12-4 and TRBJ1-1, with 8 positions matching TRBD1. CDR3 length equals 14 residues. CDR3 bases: TGTGCCAGCAGTGTGGGACAGGTCAACACTGGAGCTTTCTTT. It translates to CASSVGQVNTGAFF.

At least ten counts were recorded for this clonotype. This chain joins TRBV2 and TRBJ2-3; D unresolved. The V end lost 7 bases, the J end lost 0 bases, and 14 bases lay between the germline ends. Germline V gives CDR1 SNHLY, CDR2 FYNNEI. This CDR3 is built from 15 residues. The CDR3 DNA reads TGTGCCAGCAATGGTCGCGGTACTAGCACAGATACGCAGTATTTT. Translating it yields CASNGRGTSTDTQYF.

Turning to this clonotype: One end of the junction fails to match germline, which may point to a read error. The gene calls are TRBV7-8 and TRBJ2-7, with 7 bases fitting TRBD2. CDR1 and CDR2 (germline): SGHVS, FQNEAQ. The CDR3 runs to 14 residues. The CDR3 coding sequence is TGCGCCAGCAGCCAAGATGGGGGGGACTACGAGCAGTACTTC. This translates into CASSQDGGDYEQYF. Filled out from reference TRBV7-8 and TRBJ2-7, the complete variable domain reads GAGVSQSPRYKVAKRGQDVALRCDPISGHVSLFWYQQALGQGPEFLTYFQNEAQLDKSGLPSDRFFAERPEGSVSTLKIQRTQQEDSAVYLCASSQDGGDYEQYFGPGTRLTVT.

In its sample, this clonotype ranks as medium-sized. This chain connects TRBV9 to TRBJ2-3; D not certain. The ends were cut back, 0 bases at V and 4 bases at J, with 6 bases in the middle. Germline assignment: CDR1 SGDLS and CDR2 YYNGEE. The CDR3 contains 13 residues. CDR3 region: CASSVGSADTQYF. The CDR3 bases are TGTGCCAGCAGCGTAGGATCCGCAGATACGCAGTATTTT. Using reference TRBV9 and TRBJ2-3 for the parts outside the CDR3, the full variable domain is DSGVTQTPKHLITATGQRVTLRCSPRSGDLSVYWYQQSLDQGLQFLIQYYNGEERAKGNILERFSAQQFPDLHSELNLSSLELGDSALYFCASSVGSADTQYFGPGTRLTVL.

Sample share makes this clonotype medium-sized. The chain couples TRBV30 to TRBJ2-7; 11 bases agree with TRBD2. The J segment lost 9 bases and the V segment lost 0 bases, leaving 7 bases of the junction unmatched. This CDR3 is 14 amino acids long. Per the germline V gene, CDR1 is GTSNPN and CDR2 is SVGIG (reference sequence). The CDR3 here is CAWSVLAGVGRQYF. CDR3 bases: TGTGCCTGGAGTGTACTAGCGGGAGTAGGACGGCAGTACTTC.

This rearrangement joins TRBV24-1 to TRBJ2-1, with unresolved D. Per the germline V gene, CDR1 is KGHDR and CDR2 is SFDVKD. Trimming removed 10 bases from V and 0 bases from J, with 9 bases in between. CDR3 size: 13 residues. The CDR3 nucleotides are TGTGCCACGAGTCCGAGCTCCTACAATGAGCAGTTCTTC. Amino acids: CATSPSSYNEQFF.

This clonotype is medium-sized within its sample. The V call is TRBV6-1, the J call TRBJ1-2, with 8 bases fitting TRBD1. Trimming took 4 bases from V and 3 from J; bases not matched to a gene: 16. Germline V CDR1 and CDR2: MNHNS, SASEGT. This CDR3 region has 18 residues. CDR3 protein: CASSGSPRDRIVDYGYTF. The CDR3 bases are TGTGCCAGCAGTGGGAGTCCCCGGGACAGGATTGTTGACTATGGCTACACCTTC.

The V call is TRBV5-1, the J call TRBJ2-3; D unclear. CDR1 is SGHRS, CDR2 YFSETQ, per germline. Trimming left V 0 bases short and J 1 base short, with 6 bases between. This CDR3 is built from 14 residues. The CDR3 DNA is TGCGCCAGCAGCTTGGACAGCCGCACAGATACGCAGTATTTT. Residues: CASSLDSRTDTQYF.

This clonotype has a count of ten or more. The CDR3 loop reads CAWSIAETGELFF. DNA of the CDR3: TGTGCCTGGAGTATAGCTGAGACCGGGGAGCTGTTTTTT. This chain connects TRBV30 to TRBJ2-2, with unresolved D. V was cut by 2 bases and J by 5 bases, with 9 bases left in between. This CDR3 spans 13 amino acids. Germline assignment: CDR1 GTSNPN and CDR2 SVGIG (reference sequence).

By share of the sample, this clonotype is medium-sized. DNA for the CDR3: TGTGCCAGCAGTCTGACAGGGGACCTTAACTATGGCTACACCTTC. Translation: CASSLTGDLNYGYTF. V and J are TRBV5-5 and TRBJ1-2, with TRBD1 matching over 8 bases. Per germline, CDR1 SGHKS and CDR2 YYEKEE (reference sequence). This CDR3 is 15 amino acids long. V dropped 5 bases and J dropped 1; count of bases not matched to a gene: 7.

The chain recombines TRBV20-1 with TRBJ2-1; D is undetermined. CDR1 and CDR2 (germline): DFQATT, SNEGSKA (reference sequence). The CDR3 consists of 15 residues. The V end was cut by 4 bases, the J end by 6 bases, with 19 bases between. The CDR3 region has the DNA TGCAGTGCTAAATGGATTGGGGATCCTACCAATGAGCAGTTCTTC. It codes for CSAKWIGDPTNEQFF.

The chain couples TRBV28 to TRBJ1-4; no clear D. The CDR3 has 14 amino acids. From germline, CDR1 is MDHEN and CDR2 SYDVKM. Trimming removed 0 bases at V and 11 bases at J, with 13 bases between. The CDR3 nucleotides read TGTGCCAGCAGTTTATGGGGGAGGGAAGGGAAACTGTTTTTT. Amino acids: CASSLWGREGKLFF.

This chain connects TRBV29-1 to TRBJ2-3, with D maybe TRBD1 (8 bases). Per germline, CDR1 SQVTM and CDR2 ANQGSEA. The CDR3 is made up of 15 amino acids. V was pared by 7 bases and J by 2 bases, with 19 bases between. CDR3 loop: CSAYRGGQHTDTQYF. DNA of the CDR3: TGCAGCGCATACAGGGGGGGGCAGCACACAGATACGCAGTATTTT.

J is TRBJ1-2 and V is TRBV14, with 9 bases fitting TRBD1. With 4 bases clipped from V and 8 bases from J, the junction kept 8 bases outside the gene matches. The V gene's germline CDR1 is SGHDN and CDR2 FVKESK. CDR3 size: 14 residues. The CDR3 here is CASSRGQGWRGYTF. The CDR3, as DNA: TGTGCCAGCAGCCGAGGACAGGGGTGGAGGGGCTACACCTTC.

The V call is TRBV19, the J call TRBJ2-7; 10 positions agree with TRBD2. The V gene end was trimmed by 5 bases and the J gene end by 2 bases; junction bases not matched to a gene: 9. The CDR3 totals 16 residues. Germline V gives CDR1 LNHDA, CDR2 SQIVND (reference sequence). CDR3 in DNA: TGTGCCAGTAGTGGGGCTAGCGGGAGAAATCCCTACGAGCAGTACTTC. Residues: CASSGASGRNPYEQYF.

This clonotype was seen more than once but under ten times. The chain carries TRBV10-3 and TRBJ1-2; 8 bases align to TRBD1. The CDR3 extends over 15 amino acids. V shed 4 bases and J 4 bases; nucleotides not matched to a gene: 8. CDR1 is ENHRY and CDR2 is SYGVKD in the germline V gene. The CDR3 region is CAISATAGGGYGYTF. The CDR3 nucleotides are TGTGCCATCAGTGCCACTGCAGGGGGCGGCTATGGCTACACCTTC.

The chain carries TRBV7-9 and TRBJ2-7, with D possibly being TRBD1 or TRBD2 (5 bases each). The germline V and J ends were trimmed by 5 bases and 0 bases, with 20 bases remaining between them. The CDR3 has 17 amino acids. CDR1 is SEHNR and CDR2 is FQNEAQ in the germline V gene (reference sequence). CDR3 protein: CASSPTIGARSSYEQYF. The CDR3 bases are TGTGCCAGCAGCCCTACCATCGGGGCTCGCAGCTCCTACGAGCAGTACTTC.

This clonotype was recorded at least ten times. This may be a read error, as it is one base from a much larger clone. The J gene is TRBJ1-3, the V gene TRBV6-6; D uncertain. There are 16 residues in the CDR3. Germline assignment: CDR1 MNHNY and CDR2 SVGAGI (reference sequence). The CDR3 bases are TGTGCCAGCAGTCACTCCACGGAACCTGGAGGAAACACCATATATTTT. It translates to CASSHSTEPGGNTIYF.

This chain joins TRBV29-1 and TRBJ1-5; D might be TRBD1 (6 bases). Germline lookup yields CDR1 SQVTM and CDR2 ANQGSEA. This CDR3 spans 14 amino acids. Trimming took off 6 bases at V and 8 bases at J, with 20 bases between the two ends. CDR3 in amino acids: CSVGGGQGGEPQHF. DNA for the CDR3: TGCAGCGTCGGGGGGGGGCAAGGAGGGGAGCCCCAGCATTTT.

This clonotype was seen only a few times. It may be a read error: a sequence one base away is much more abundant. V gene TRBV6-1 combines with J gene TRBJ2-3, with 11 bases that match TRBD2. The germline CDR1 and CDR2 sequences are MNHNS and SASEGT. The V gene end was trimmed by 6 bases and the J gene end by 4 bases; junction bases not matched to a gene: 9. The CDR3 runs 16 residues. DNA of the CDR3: TGTGCCAGCAGCCCTACTAGCGGGGGAGGGTCAGATACGCAGTATTTT. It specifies CASSPTSGGGSDTQYF.

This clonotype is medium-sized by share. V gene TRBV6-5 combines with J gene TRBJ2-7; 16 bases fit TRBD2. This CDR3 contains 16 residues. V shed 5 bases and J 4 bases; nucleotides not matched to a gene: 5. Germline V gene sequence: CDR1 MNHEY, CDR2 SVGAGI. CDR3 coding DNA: TGTGCCAGCAGTGCCCCGGGACTAGCGGGAGGGTACGAGCAGTACTTC. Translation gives CASSAPGLAGGYEQYF.

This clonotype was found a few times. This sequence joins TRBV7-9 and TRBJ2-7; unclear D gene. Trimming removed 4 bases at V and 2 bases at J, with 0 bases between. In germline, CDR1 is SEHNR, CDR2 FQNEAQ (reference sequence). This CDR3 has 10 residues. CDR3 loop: CASSSYEQYF. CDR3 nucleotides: TGTGCCAGCAGCTCCTACGAGCAGTACTTC.

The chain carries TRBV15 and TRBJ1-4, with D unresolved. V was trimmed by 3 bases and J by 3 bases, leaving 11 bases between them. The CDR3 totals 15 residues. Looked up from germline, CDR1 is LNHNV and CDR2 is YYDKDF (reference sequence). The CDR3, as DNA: TGTGCCACCAGCAGGGAGGGTGGCCCTAATGAAAAACTGTTTTTT. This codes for CATSREGGPNEKLFF.